This T cell receptor (beta chain) was recovered during a study of control samples from healthy donors and cancer patients. The assay was immunoSEQ multiplex PCR, and TCRdb's table has in-frame clones only and misses some. The table shows tens of thousands of clones, with about nine tenths occurring only once. Germline CDR1 reads SGHTA; CDR2 reads FQGNSA. Trimming took 5 bases from V and 2 from J, leaving 12 bases between them. The CDR3 length is 14 residues. Sequencing used blood. This TCR was recovered from a man in his fifties in good health. The V gene is TRBV7-2, the J gene TRBJ2-5, with no clear D. CDR3 DNA: TGTGCCAGCAGCCTTGCTATAGGGCAAGAGACCCAGTACTTC. It codes for CASSLAIGQETQYF.